Listed below are T cell receptor beta chains from one sample, sequenced in a study of long-term antiretroviral therapy in people with HIV. Sequencing used immunoSEQ multiplex PCR; TCRdb keeps in-frame clones, though not all of them. Altogether about 29,000 clones are present, approximately 85% being singletons, with the ten largest covering around 15%. This specimen consisted of unsorted PBMCs, obtained 2.9 years after starting antiretroviral therapy. The receptors were gathered from a man between 50 and 59 years old with HIV. The CDR3 runs from the conserved cysteine through the conserved F or W. The order of the fields is clone size, J gene, V gene, D gene, CDR3 DNA, CDR3 protein. The D gene is left open where the match is weak. The size entry is marked missing in some rows and otherwise reads once, few, many or a size class.

size: -; J: TRBJ2-4; V: TRBV7-9; D: TRBD2; DNA: TGTGCCAGCAGCTTAGGTCTAGCGGGGGTAGGCGACATTCAGTACTTC; CDR3: CASSLGLAGVGDIQYF
size: -; J: TRBJ2-1; V: TRBV30; D: TRBD2; DNA: TGTGCCTGGAGTTTCCCTCTCGGGACTAGCTGGTACAATGAGCAGTTCTTC; CDR3: CAWSFPLGTSWYNEQFF
size: -; J: TRBJ2-7; V: TRBV7-9; D: TRBD1; DNA: TGTGCCAGCAGTTCCCGAGACAGGGACGAGCAGTACTTC; CDR3: CASSSRDRDEQYF
size: -; J: TRBJ2-3; V: TRBV5-1; D: -; DNA: TGCGCCAGCAGCTTGGCCAGGGAAACAGATACGCAGTATTTT; CDR3: CASSLARETDTQYF
size: few; J: TRBJ1-6; V: TRBV4-1; D: -; DNA: TGCGCCAGCAGCACCTATCCCGGGGCTTATTCACCCCTCCACTTT; CDR3: CASSTYPGAYSPLHF
size: -; J: TRBJ1-5; V: TRBV4-3; D: -; DNA: TGCGCCAGCAGCCAAGATCTAGGCGCGACGCCCCAGCATTTT; CDR3: CASSQDLGATPQHF
size: -; J: TRBJ2-7; V: TRBV7-2; D: TRBD1; DNA: TGTGCCAGCAGCCTTAAAGCCGGGACAGGCGCCTACGAGCAGTACTTC; CDR3: CASSLKAGTGAYEQYF
size: -; J: TRBJ1-6; V: TRBV30; D: -; DNA: TGTGCCTTCTCTGGGGAGTATAATTCACCCCTCCACTTT; CDR3: CAFSGEYNSPLHF
size: -; J: TRBJ1-5; V: TRBV7-2; D: -; DNA: TGTGCCAGCAGCTTAGAATCTCGAGGATTGGGTTTCAATCAGCCCCAGCATTTT; CDR3: CASSLESRGLGFNQPQHF
size: -; J: TRBJ2-4; V: TRBV25-1; D: -; DNA: TGTGCCAGCCAAAAGACCGTCATGGGGGCCAAAAACATTCAGTACTTC; CDR3: CASQKTVMGAKNIQYF
size: -; J: TRBJ1-2; V: TRBV7-9; D: -; DNA: TGTGCCAGCAGCTTCCCCGACGGAAACCCCTATGGCTACACCTTC; CDR3: CASSFPDGNPYGYTF
size: -; J: TRBJ1-2; V: TRBV27; D: -; DNA: TGTGCCAGCAGCGGAGGGTTAGGGGGGATTAATGGCTACACCTTC; CDR3: CASSGGLGGINGYTF
size: -; J: TRBJ2-7; V: TRBV5-5; D: TRBD1; DNA: TGTGCCAGCAGCCGCGGGACAGGGGGCTACGAGCAGTACTTC; CDR3: CASSRGTGGYEQYF
size: -; J: TRBJ1-4; V: TRBV28; D: -; DNA: TGTGCCAGCAGCCCAAAGGGCAGGGCGACTTCTAATGAAAAACTGTTTTTT; CDR3: CASSPKGRATSNEKLFF
size: -; J: TRBJ2-3; V: TRBV5-5; D: -; DNA: TGTGCCAGCAGCTTCCGGGACCGTCGCACAGATACGCAGTATTTT; CDR3: CASSFRDRRTDTQYF
size: -; J: TRBJ2-6; V: TRBV28; D: -; DNA: TGTGCCAGCAGTTCCCCAGCCGGGGCTGGGGCCAACGTCCTGACTTTC; CDR3: CASSSPAGAGANVLTF
size: -; J: TRBJ2-1; V: TRBV6-5; D: -; DNA: TGTGCCAGCACTCAGGGGGGCGGGGGACATGAGCAGTTCTTC; CDR3: CASTQGGGGHEQFF
size: -; J: TRBJ2-7; V: TRBV5-5; D: TRBD1; DNA: TGTGCCAGCAGCCACAGGGGTTGGGAGCAGTACTTC; CDR3: CASSHRGWEQYF
size: -; J: TRBJ2-7; V: TRBV11-2; D: TRBD1; DNA: TGTGCCAGCAGCTTAGGTAACAGGGGCCCCTACGAGCAGTACTTC; CDR3: CASSLGNRGPYEQYF
size: -; J: TRBJ1-1; V: TRBV28; D: -; DNA: TGTGCCAGCAGTTTATGGGGGGGGGCTTTCTTT; CDR3: CASSLWGGAFF
size: -; J: TRBJ2-5; V: TRBV9; D: -; DNA: TGTGCCAGCAGCGTAGAGGGATTACAAGAGACCCAGTACTTC; CDR3: CASSVEGLQETQYF
size: -; J: TRBJ1-2; V: TRBV4-1; D: TRBD1; DNA: TGCGCCAGCAGCCAAGACCCGGGACAGGGGGTAAATCGTGGCTACACCTTC; CDR3: CASSQDPGQGVNRGYTF
size: -; J: TRBJ2-3; V: TRBV5-8; D: -; DNA: TGTGCCAGCAGCTTCGGGTCCATCACAGATACGCAGTATTTT; CDR3: CASSFGSITDTQYF
size: -; J: TRBJ2-2; V: TRBV4-1; D: -; DNA: TGCGCCAGCAGCCAAGTGGGGGCAGGGAGAAAGGGGGAGCTGTTTTTT; CDR3: CASSQVGAGRKGELFF
size: -; J: TRBJ2-7; V: TRBV21-1; D: -; DNA: TGTGCCAGCAGCAAAGCGCTCGGGACAGGGCACTACGAGCAGTACTTC; CDR3: CASSKALGTGHYEQYF
size: -; J: TRBJ2-1; V: TRBV11-2; D: -; DNA: TGTGCCAGCAGCTTAGGAGCCTTTAGCTCCTACAATGAGCAGTTCTTC; CDR3: CASSLGAFSSYNEQFF
size: -; J: TRBJ2-7; V: TRBV5-8; D: TRBD2; DNA: TGTGCCAGCAGCTTGGGACTAGCTCACTCCTACGAGCAGTACTTC; CDR3: CASSLGLAHSYEQYF
size: -; J: TRBJ2-2; V: TRBV7-3; D: TRBD2; DNA: TGTGCCAGCAGCGCGGGACTAGCGGGGGGAACCGGGGAGCTGTTTTTT; CDR3: CASSAGLAGGTGELFF
size: once; J: TRBJ2-3; V: TRBV29-1; D: TRBD1; DNA: TGCAGCGTTGAAGTTCCCCGCCGGGACAGGGGGCGGGATACGCAGTATTTT; CDR3: CSVEVPRRDRGRDTQYF
size: once; J: TRBJ1-1; V: TRBV7-2; D: TRBD1; DNA: TGTGCCAGCAGCTCATTGACAGGGAGAGTCACTGAAGCTTTCTTT; CDR3: CASSSLTGRVTEAFF
size: -; J: TRBJ1-2; V: TRBV6-1; D: -; DNA: TGTGCCAGCAGTGAAGGGACAGTTAAACTCCATGGCTACACCTTC; CDR3: CASSEGTVKLHGYTF
size: -; J: TRBJ2-7; V: TRBV27; D: TRBD1; DNA: TGTGCCAGCAGTTCTCGACAGGGAACGCACGAGCAGTACTTC; CDR3: CASSSRQGTHEQYF
size: -; J: TRBJ2-7; V: TRBV9; D: -; DNA: TGTGCCAGCTCGGGCGGCCGCTCCTACGAGCAGTACTTC; CDR3: CASSGGRSYEQYF
size: once; J: TRBJ1-1; V: TRBV5-1; D: TRBD1; DNA: TGCGCCAGCAGCTTTGGGGCACAGGGGCTGGGGAACACTGAAGCTTTCTTT; CDR3: CASSFGAQGLGNTEAFF
size: -; J: TRBJ2-2; V: TRBV6-5; D: -; DNA: TGTGCCAGCAGTTACTCGAGGAGGACTAACACCGGGGAGCTGTTTTTT; CDR3: CASSYSRRTNTGELFF
size: once; J: TRBJ1-2; V: TRBV19; D: -; DNA: TGTGCCAGTAGTACCGGGGGGGGTACGAACTATGGCTACACCTTC; CDR3: CASSTGGGTNYGYTF
size: -; J: TRBJ1-3; V: TRBV15; D: -; DNA: TGTGCCACCAGCAGAGAACAGGGTCCCGGAAACACCATATATTTT; CDR3: CATSREQGPGNTIYF
size: -; J: TRBJ2-7; V: TRBV7-9; D: TRBD1; DNA: TGTGCCAGCAGCTTTGGGGCAGGGGGCCTCGAGCAGTACTTC; CDR3: CASSFGAGGLEQYF
size: -; J: TRBJ2-2; V: TRBV2; D: -; DNA: TGTGCCAGCAGAGGCAGGATGAACACCGGGGAGCTGTTTTTT; CDR3: CASRGRMNTGELFF
size: -; J: TRBJ2-1; V: TRBV5-5; D: -; DNA: TGTGCCAGCAGCTTGCGGGGAATGGCCTACAATGAGCAGTTCTTC; CDR3: CASSLRGMAYNEQFF
size: -; J: TRBJ1-6; V: TRBV28; D: -; DNA: TGTGCCAGCAGTCCAGGCGGGAGCTCCTATAATTCACCCCTCCACTTT; CDR3: CASSPGGSSYNSPLHF
size: -; J: TRBJ2-7; V: TRBV14; D: -; DNA: TGTGCCAGCAGCCGTTCGAACTACGAGCAGTACTTC; CDR3: CASSRSNYEQYF
size: -; J: TRBJ1-4; V: TRBV5-1; D: -; DNA: TGCGCCAGCAGCTTGGCCGAAGGGGCGAATGAAAAACTGTTTTTT; CDR3: CASSLAEGANEKLFF
size: -; J: TRBJ1-2; V: TRBV5-1; D: -; DNA: TGCGCCAGCAGCTTGGTTCCTAACTATGGCTACACCTTC; CDR3: CASSLVPNYGYTF
size: -; J: TRBJ2-3; V: TRBV5-4; D: -; DNA: TGTGCCAGCAGCGCGAACCGACCCACAGATACGCAGTATTTT; CDR3: CASSANRPTDTQYF
size: -; J: TRBJ1-1; V: TRBV5-4; D: -; DNA: TGTGCCAGCAGATTTCTAGGCGGAGCCACTGAAGCTTTCTTT; CDR3: CASRFLGGATEAFF
size: few; J: TRBJ2-5; V: TRBV5-1; D: -; DNA: TGCGCCAGCAGCTTGGGGGGGTACCAAGAGACCCAGTACTTC; CDR3: CASSLGGYQETQYF
size: -; J: TRBJ2-7; V: TRBV11-2; D: TRBD1; DNA: TGTGCCAGCAGCTCCTCAATGACAGGGGGGGCTTACGAGCAGTACTTC; CDR3: CASSSSMTGGAYEQYF
size: -; J: TRBJ2-1; V: TRBV7-8; D: TRBD1; DNA: TGTGCCAGCAGCTTCCCGGGACAGGGAGGAAGCTACAATGAGCAGTTCTTC; CDR3: CASSFPGQGGSYNEQFF
size: -; J: TRBJ2-3; V: TRBV4-1; D: -; DNA: TGCGCCAGCAGCAGAACAGGGCGGAGGCGGACAGATACGCAGTATTTT; CDR3: CASSRTGRRRTDTQYF
size: -; J: TRBJ1-4; V: TRBV27; D: -; DNA: TGTGCCAGCAGTTCCTATCGGAGTAGATGGGAGAAACTGTTTTTT; CDR3: CASSSYRSRWEKLFF
size: -; J: TRBJ2-3; V: TRBV7-9; D: TRBD1; DNA: TGTGCCAGCAGCCGCCGGGACAGGGAAGCAGATACGCAGTATTTT; CDR3: CASSRRDREADTQYF
size: -; J: TRBJ1-2; V: TRBV5-1; D: -; DNA: TGCGCCAGCAGCTTGGAGGTCAGGCGCTATGGCTACACCTTC; CDR3: CASSLEVRRYGYTF
size: -; J: TRBJ1-2; V: TRBV28; D: -; DNA: TGTGCCAGCAGTTTATCAGTGTGGCAGGGCTATGGCTACACCTTC; CDR3: CASSLSVWQGYGYTF
size: -; J: TRBJ1-3; V: TRBV6-7; D: -; DNA: TGTGCCAGCAGTTACAGGCGGTCCTCTGGAAACACCATATATTTT; CDR3: CASSYRRSSGNTIYF